This is a list of T cell receptor beta chains from one sample in a study of beta chain features in type 1 diabetes. The method was immunoSEQ multiplex PCR; TCRdb's version includes in-frame clones alone and lacks a portion of them. The table has about 470,000 clones, over 25% seen once. The sample was naive CD4+ T cells from blood. Receptors originate from a man between 18 and 35 years old in good health. The CDR3 runs from the conserved cysteine through the conserved F or W.

cdr3_aa: CSVSGASRGELFF; v_call: TRBV29-1
cdr3_aa: CASSIEAGASYEQYF; v_call: TRBV19
cdr3_aa: CASSGLGEQYF; v_call: TRBV2
cdr3_aa: CASSLGPRGVNNEQFF; v_call: TRBV5-1
cdr3_aa: CATSRGGAGGNEQYF; v_call: TRBV15
cdr3_aa: CAWSSTGGYGYTF; v_call: TRBV30
cdr3_aa: CASSLMNTEAFF; v_call: TRBV5-6
cdr3_aa: CAWSGVRDGEQFF; v_call: TRBV30
cdr3_aa: CASSLVALTYEQYF; v_call: TRBV5-1
cdr3_aa: CASSTDSSNQPQHF; v_call: TRBV19
cdr3_aa: CASSSGPIREKLFF; v_call: TRBV13
cdr3_aa: CSVEDRRGAVRKQFF; v_call: TRBV29-1
cdr3_aa: CASSFPGLAVEQFF; v_call: TRBV28
cdr3_aa: CASSDLRAKNIQYF; v_call: TRBV2
cdr3_aa: CAWSVGARPYEQYF; v_call: TRBV30
cdr3_aa: CASSPLGGTPSGEQYF; v_call: TRBV7-6
cdr3_aa: CASRTSGSNEQFF; v_call: TRBV28
cdr3_aa: CASSRTGVYEQYF; v_call: TRBV18
cdr3_aa: CATSGGASATETQYF; v_call: TRBV15
cdr3_aa: CSAGWTVNQPQHF; v_call: TRBV29-1
cdr3_aa: CASSFGTGAYNEQFF; v_call: TRBV7-6
cdr3_aa: CASSLNLNTQYF; v_call: TRBV7-2
cdr3_aa: CASSVASGYNEQFF; v_call: TRBV9
cdr3_aa: CASNGGIGETQYF; v_call: TRBV2
cdr3_aa: CASSQDVYRGSYEQYF; v_call: TRBV4-3
cdr3_aa: CAWSVWGPSYNEQFF; v_call: TRBV30
cdr3_aa: CASGLLSSYNEQFF; v_call: TRBV7-8
cdr3_aa: CASRQTGPNIQYF; v_call: TRBV7-2
cdr3_aa: CASSQPLGGSYNEQFF; v_call: TRBV23-1
cdr3_aa: CASSQRDFQETQYF; v_call: TRBV14
cdr3_aa: CASSPGQDTEQYF; v_call: TRBV28
cdr3_aa: CASSGDKGWGEQYF; v_call: TRBV2
cdr3_aa: CASSVQGFQPQHF; v_call: TRBV28
cdr3_aa: CASSPKGSAGTDTQYF; v_call: TRBV18
cdr3_aa: CASSLGLAGAVDTQYF; v_call: TRBV4-3
cdr3_aa: CASSPTLAHSYEQYF; v_call: TRBV14
cdr3_aa: CASSRDPTGLQETQYF; v_call: TRBV18
cdr3_aa: CASSLAGNEQFF; v_call: TRBV5-6
cdr3_aa: CAIKTSLERSLGRNEQFF; v_call: TRBV10-3
cdr3_aa: CSALDRGITDTQYF; v_call: TRBV29-1
cdr3_aa: CASSQGRGQRSYNEQFF; v_call: TRBV4-3
cdr3_aa: CASSLTGSTDTQYF; v_call: TRBV5-1
cdr3_aa: CASSEGYNEQFF; v_call: TRBV2
cdr3_aa: CASTQIETDTQYF; v_call: TRBV7-9
cdr3_aa: CASSLALAVKAGYTF; v_call: TRBV7-9
cdr3_aa: CASSSTAVGANVLTF; v_call: TRBV27
cdr3_aa: CASSLDVWGQQNTEAFF; v_call: TRBV7-9
cdr3_aa: CASSVEDGGAYEQYF; v_call: TRBV9
cdr3_aa: CAIKGGEHYEQYF; v_call: TRBV10-3
cdr3_aa: CASSLKALQAAFF; v_call: TRBV7-9
cdr3_aa: CASSPGQGAHYEQYF; v_call: TRBV7-7